This T cell receptor beta chain was documented in a study of cytomegalovirus exposure and HLA in healthy donors. Whole-study findings and limits: TCR beta sequences reportedly predicted most subjects' HLA-A and HLA-B alleles accurately. The authors later found most CMV-associated TCR beta chains appeared HLA-restricted. For most TCR beta V segments, an earlier analysis put the productive rate at about 87% or about 30% of the time.

Vbeta (60) and Jbeta (13) primers were used in the PCR. The assay was immunoSEQ multiplex PCR, and TCRdb's table has in-frame clones only and misses some. Here the sample spans roughly 150,000 clones, roughly 81% being singletons. On this clone: Its antigen remains unidentified.

This CDR3 contains 12 residues. The germline V gene has CDR1 MNHNY and CDR2 SVGAGI (reference sequence). Trimming at V came to 10 bases and at J to 3 bases, leaving 5 bases not matched to a gene. J is TRBJ2-5 and V is TRBV6-6; TRBD1 aligns across 7 bases. The source is a man aged 30 to 45 in good health and CMV-seropositive. Source material: PBMCs. The CDR3 here is CATKDREETQYF. The CDR3 DNA follows: TGTGCCACCAAAGACAGGGAAGAGACCCAGTACTTC.